This T cell receptor beta chain stems from a study of shared clonotypes between healthy human individuals. Study-level background: The cohort comprised a couple of women and a few men. Their ages spanned 18 to 49 years.

TCRdb keeps only in-frame clones here, not all; method: immunoSEQ multiplex PCR. The data show about 490,000 clones, with approximately 82% seen just once and around 13% held by the top ten. Germline V lookup: CDR1 SGDLS, CDR2 YYNGEE. The trim removed 0 bases at V and 4 bases at J, leaving 7 bases unmatched. The CDR3 spans 16 residues. Some 90 million PBMCs supplied genomic DNA for unsorted samples. The gene calls are TRBV9 and TRBJ2-1; 7 bases are a match to TRBD1. The TCR originated in a woman between 40 and 50 years old in good health. Some clones in this sample may be carry-over from other donors' samples. Sample: PBMCs. In DNA form, the CDR3 reads TGTGCCAGCAGCGTAGGTACCGGGACAGAATACAATGAGCAGTTCTTC. Translating gives CASSVGTGTEYNEQFF.